This record looks at one T cell receptor (beta chain) sequence and its context. Its target is not known. This record comes from a study of T-cell memory formation after mild COVID-19. Germline V gene sequence: CDR1 SGHNT, CDR2 YYREEE (reference sequence). After removal of 0 bases from V and 4 bases from J, the junction contained 5 bases not matched to a gene. CDR3 length equals 15 residues. Study-wide results and caveats: Clones that got smaller from day 15 to 85 had even CD4/CD8, while clones growing later tipped toward CD4+.

TCRdb recomputed calls from the 5' RACE reads with MiXCR, one row per CDR3 protein. In the table there are approximately 490,000 distinct CDR3 sequences, about a fifth of which are singletons. The J gene is TRBJ2-5, the V gene TRBV5-4, with TRBD1 matching 8 bases. This TCR was recovered from an adult woman who had mild COVID-19 (a few samples of this study predate the infection). Cell type and time point are not known. Sequences were obtained from PBMCs or a T cell subset sorted from them (not recorded which). CDR3 protein: CASSLDRGVGETQYF. As DNA, the CDR3 is TGTGCCAGCAGCTTGGACAGGGGGGTGGGAGAGACCCAGTACTTC.